The next 3 T cell receptor beta chains were all read from a single sample in a study of regulatory T cells in long-lasting Graves disease. Time point of the sample: newly diagnosed GD, antithyroid drugs for less than 3 months. Generation of the TCR library employed RNA extracted from PBMCs. Through Arm-PCR of CDR3 regions and iRepertoire HTBI primers, TCR beta libraries were built. TCRdb fed the multiplex PCR reads into MiXCR, producing one record per CDR3 protein. In the table there are 450,000 to 700,000 distinct CDR3 sequences, approximately 15% of which are singletons. The same sample was also used in a study of T cells in Graves' hyperthyroidism and ophthalmopathy.

The sample was peripheral blood mononuclear cells (PBMCs), taken at new diagnosis, from a patient treated with antithyroid drugs. Source of these receptors: a man aged 25-40 years with Graves disease.

This clonotype was observed once. The J gene is TRBJ1-1, the V gene TRBV5-1, with D hard to call. The CDR3 has 14 amino acids. Germline CDR1 SGHRS, CDR2 YFSETQ. V was clipped by 4 bases and J by 4 bases, with 14 bases between them. The CDR3 DNA sequence: TGCGCCAGCAGCCTGAGGTACGCCGGCACTGAAGCTTTCTTT. It specifies CASSLRYAGTEAFF.

This clonotype has a count of ten or more. This chain joins TRBV5-1 and TRBJ1-2, with D perhaps matching TRBD1 (5 bases). Germline V lookup: CDR1 SGHRS, CDR2 YFSETQ. The CDR3 consists of 12 residues. V was pared by 0 bases and J by 8 bases, with 8 bases between. In DNA form, the CDR3 reads TGCGCCAGCAGCTTGGTTGGGGACGGCTACACCTTC. Its translation: CASSLVGDGYTF.

This clonotype was picked up many times. The chain couples TRBV5-1 to TRBJ2-5, with no clear D. The CDR3 is 16 amino acids. The germline gives CDR1 SGHRS, CDR2 YFSETQ. Trimming left V 0 bases short and J 2 bases short, with 14 bases between. The CDR3 sequence is CASSLEYFPIQETQYF. The DNA of the CDR3 is TGCGCCAGCAGCTTGGAGTACTTCCCTATACAAGAGACCCAGTACTTC. The complete variable domain, with remaining parts taken from reference TRBV5-1 and TRBJ2-5, reads KAGVTQTPRYLIKTRGQQVTLSCSPISGHRSVSWYQQTPGQGLQFLFEYFSETQRNKGNFPGRFSGRQFSNSRSEMNVSTLELGDSALYLCASSLEYFPIQETQYFGPGTRLLVL.